A single sample gave rise to the 11 T cell receptor beta chains below, sequenced in a study of persistence of HIV-infected CD4 T cells. These receptors have no known antigen. The libraries were made with immunoSEQ version 4 in survey mode. The repertoire was sequenced with immunoSEQ multiplex PCR; TCRdb's copy has only in-frame clones and lacks some. The sample has about 46,000 clones, 80% to 90% seen once; the top ten hold more than 2.5%. Anti-CD3/anti-CD28 beads served as a nonspecific positive control stimulus. CD4+ T cells upregulating both CD40 ligand and CD69 were sorted as responding cells. The sequencing used CD4+ T cells sorted from PBMCs after approximately 20-hour stimulation, collected from a patient who received antiretroviral therapy. The origin of the receptors is an adult woman with HIV who was CMV-seropositive.

The chain couples TRBV4-1 to TRBJ1-5; tentatively, D is TRBD1 (5 bases). Germline CDR1 MGHRA, CDR2 YSYEKL. The length of the CDR3 is 19 residues. Trimming stripped 4 bases from V and 2 bases from J, with 24 bases between. CDR3 protein: CASSLQGFGSVFGNQPQHF. CDR3 bases: TGCGCCAGCAGCCTTCAGGGCTTTGGTTCAGTTTTCGGCAATCAGCCCCAGCATTTT.

The V call is TRBV28, the J call TRBJ1-2; 11 nucleotides line up with TRBD1. The germline V gene has CDR1 MDHEN and CDR2 SYDVKM. The CDR3 totals 16 residues. Losses at the gene ends were 4 bases for V and 3 bases for J; bases not matched to a gene: 7. The CDR3 loop reads CASSSDRGLFYYGYTF. CDR3 DNA sequence: TGTGCCAGCAGTTCGGACAGGGGGCTATTCTACTATGGCTACACCTTC.

The rearrangement joins TRBV29-1 to TRBJ1-1; D gene unclear. V dropped 8 bases and J dropped 4 bases, with 14 bases sitting between them. This CDR3 has 12 amino acids. CDR1 SQVTM and CDR2 ANQGSEA come from the germline V gene. The CDR3 protein is CSPAPAGTEAFF. The CDR3 region has the DNA TGCAGCCCGGCCCCAGCGGGCACTGAAGCTTTCTTT.

The chain uses TRBV20-1 and TRBJ2-7; D remains unclear. Trimming pared 6 bases from V and 6 bases from J, leaving 12 bases between. The germline CDR1 and CDR2 sequences are DFQATT and SNEGSKA (reference sequence). This CDR3 contains 11 residues. DNA for the CDR3: TGCAGTGCCCCGCTCCTTCGCGAGCAGTACTTC. It specifies CSAPLLREQYF.

In the case of this clone: It is unclear where the CDR3 begins or ends on the DNA, so no DNA is shown, and the CDR3 is as TCRdb lists it. The V and J genes are TRBV11-3 and TRBJ2-7; TRBD1 was called by the table and not checked on the DNA. Germline lookup yields CDR1 SGHNT and CDR2 YENEEA. With termini counted, the CDR3 has 15 amino acids. The CDR3 protein is CASSPVGQGAAPHHF.

The rearrangement links TRBV7-8 to TRBJ2-7, with 7 bases matching TRBD1. The V and J ends lost 4 bases and 2 bases, in that order; junction bases with no gene match: 5. The CDR3 consists of 14 residues. Germline CDR1 SGHVS, CDR2 FQNEAQ. In DNA form, the CDR3 reads TGTGCCAGCAGCTCGACGGGACAGACCTACGAGCAGTACTTC. Protein product: CASSSTGQTYEQYF.

The J gene is TRBJ2-3, the V gene TRBV4-3; 7 positions agree with TRBD2. CDR1 is LGHNA, CDR2 YSLEER, per germline. V was clipped by 0 bases and J by 2 bases; unmatched bases: 8. This CDR3 contains 17 residues. The CDR3 DNA is TGCGCCAGCAGCCAAGATCTCCAGCGGGGATCCACAGATACGCAGTATTTT. Its protein is CASSQDLQRGSTDTQYF.

This clone was observed a handful of times. The chain joins TRBV5-6 to TRBJ1-6; TRBD1 agrees at 9 bases. This CDR3 region has 17 residues. Germline CDR1 and CDR2: SGHDT and YYEEEE. V lost 6 bases, J lost 6 bases, and 13 bases stayed unmatched. The CDR3 bases are TGTGCCAGCAACTCCCGGGACAGGGTAAAGAGTAATTCACCCCTCCACTTT. Translation: CASNSRDRVKSNSPLHF.

DNA of the CDR3: TGTGCCAGCAGTAGAGGTACGAACACCGGGGAGCTGTTTTTT. Residues: CASSRGTNTGELFF. The chain has TRBV9 and TRBJ2-2; no reliable D call. CDR1 is SGDLS, CDR2 YYNGEE, per germline. This CDR3 is 14 amino acids long. Trimming stripped 5 bases from V and 0 bases from J, with 8 bases between.

CDR3 residues: CASSLRPGTGPTEAFF. CDR3 bases: TGTGCCAGCAGCCTTCGTCCCGGGACAGGACCCACTGAAGCTTTCTTT. This chain uses TRBV9 with TRBJ1-1; TRBD1 aligns across 8 bases. The V segment lost 4 bases and the J segment 4 bases; nucleotides outside the gene matches: 12. Germline loops: CDR1 SGDLS, CDR2 YYNGEE. The CDR3 has 16 residues.

The chain recombines TRBV18 with TRBJ1-3, with D perhaps TRBD1 (6 bases). CDR1 and CDR2 from the germline V gene are KGHSH and LQKENI. The CDR3 spans 15 residues. Trimming removed 3 bases from V and 8 bases from J, with 17 bases in between. The CDR3 sequence: CASSPVPQGVDTIYF. In DNA form, the CDR3 reads TGTGCCAGCTCACCTGTTCCACAGGGTGTGGACACCATATATTTT.